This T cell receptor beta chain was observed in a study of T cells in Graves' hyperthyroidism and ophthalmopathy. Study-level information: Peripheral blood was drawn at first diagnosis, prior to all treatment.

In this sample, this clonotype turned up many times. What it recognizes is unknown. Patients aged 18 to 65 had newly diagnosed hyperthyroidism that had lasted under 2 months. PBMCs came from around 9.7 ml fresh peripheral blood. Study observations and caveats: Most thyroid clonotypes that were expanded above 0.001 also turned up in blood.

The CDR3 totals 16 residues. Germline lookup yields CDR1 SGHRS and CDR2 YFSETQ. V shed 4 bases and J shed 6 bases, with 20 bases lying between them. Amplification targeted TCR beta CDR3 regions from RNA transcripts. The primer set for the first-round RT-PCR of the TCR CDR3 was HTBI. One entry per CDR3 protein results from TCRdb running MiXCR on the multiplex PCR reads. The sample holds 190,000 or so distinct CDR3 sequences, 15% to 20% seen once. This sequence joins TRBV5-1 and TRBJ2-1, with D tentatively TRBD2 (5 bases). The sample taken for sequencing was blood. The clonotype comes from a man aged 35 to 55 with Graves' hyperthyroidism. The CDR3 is CASSPGRPSGRNEQFF. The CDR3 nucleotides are TGCGCCAGCAGCCCGGGCCGTCCAAGCGGACGCAATGAGCAGTTCTTC.